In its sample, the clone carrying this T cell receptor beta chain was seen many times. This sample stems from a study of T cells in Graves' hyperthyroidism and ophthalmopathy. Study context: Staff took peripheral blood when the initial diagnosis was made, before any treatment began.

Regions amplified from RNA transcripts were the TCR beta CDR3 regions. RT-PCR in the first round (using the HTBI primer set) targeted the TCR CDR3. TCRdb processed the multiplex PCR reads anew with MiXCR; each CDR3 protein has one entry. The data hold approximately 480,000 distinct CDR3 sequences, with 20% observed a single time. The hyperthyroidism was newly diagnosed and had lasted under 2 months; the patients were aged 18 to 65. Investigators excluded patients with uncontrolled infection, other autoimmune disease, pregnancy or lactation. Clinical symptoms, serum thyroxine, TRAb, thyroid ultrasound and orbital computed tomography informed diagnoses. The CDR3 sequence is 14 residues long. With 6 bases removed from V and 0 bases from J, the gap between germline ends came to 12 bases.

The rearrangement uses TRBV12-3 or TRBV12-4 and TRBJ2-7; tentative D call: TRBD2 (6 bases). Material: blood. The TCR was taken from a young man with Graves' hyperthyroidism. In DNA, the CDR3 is TGTGCCAGCAGAAACGACGGGAGCTCCTACGAGCAGTACTTC. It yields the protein CASRNDGSSYEQYF.